The TCR beta chain under discussion was sequenced for a study of monozygotic twins with inflammatory bowel disease. Study-wide results and caveats: The data gave no support to a single strong IBD-associated signal or clonotype. Repertoire similarity did not separate concordant from discordant twins, possibly from limited power.

There were around 3,300 ng of total RNA used for each TCR library. TCRdb reprocessed the 5' RACE reads, with one entry per CDR3 protein and no DNA. This listing includes about 210,000 distinct CDR3 sequences. On this clonotype itself: No antigen is known for it.

Material: blood. This sequence originates from a human donor with ulcerative colitis or Crohn's disease, or a healthy co-twin of an affected twin (not recorded which).

This CDR3 reads CASSLDGRRGEKLFF. V gene TRBV7-8 combines with J gene TRBJ1-4; TCRdb's D call, TRBD1, is unchecked because there is no DNA. Germline-derived CDR1 and CDR2 are SGHVS and FQNEAQ. The CDR3 covers 15 residues.